The 3 T cell receptor beta chains listed next were all sequenced from one sample in a study of T cell responses to AZD1222 COVID-19 vaccine (dated by TCRdb to the early 2020s). Receptor amplification or capture employed the immunoSEQ multiplex PCR assay. TCRdb stores this immuneACCESS table with in-frame sequences only. Part of the clones is absent; in the studies checked, under half of the shortfall reflects unresolved V genes, and no reason is known for the rest. This sample is represented by approximately 140,000 clones; 91% of them were singletons. 5.2% of the sample belongs to the ten largest clones. In the paper's terms, the time point label means: baseline before first vaccination. Sequenced material: peripheral blood, taken on day 0 of AZD1222 vaccination. The receptor set was obtained from an adult in good health.

The rearrangement links TRBV6-2 or TRBV6-3 to TRBJ1-1, with unresolved D. CDR1 and CDR2 from the germline V gene are MNHEY and SVGEGT. V gave up 2 bases and J gave up 0 bases, with 16 bases separating them. The CDR3 is 17 amino acids. Here the CDR3 DNA reads TGTGCCAGCAGTTACAGGACCGAAAGGTGGGTGAACACTGAAGCTTTCTTT. This encodes CASSYRTERWVNTEAFF.

In its sample, this clone was seen once. The rearrangement joins TRBV7-2 to TRBJ1-2, with 7 positions matching TRBD1. J gave up 6 bases and V 5 bases, and 9 bases lay outside the gene matches. Germline loops: CDR1 SGHTA, CDR2 FQGNSA. The CDR3 runs to 14 residues. CDR3 coding DNA: TGTGCCAGCAGCAAAGCAGACAGGGACCATGGCTACACCTTC. It encodes CASSKADRDHGYTF.

The chain couples TRBV29-1 to TRBJ2-1, with 9 bases matching TRBD2. Trimming cost V 4 bases and J 5 bases; bases outside gene matches: 9. This CDR3 has 15 amino acids. The germline V gene encodes CDR1 SQVTM and CDR2 ANQGSEA. The CDR3 sequence: CSVAMLAGRDNEQFF. In DNA form, the CDR3 reads TGCAGCGTTGCCATGCTAGCGGGGAGAGACAATGAGCAGTTCTTC.